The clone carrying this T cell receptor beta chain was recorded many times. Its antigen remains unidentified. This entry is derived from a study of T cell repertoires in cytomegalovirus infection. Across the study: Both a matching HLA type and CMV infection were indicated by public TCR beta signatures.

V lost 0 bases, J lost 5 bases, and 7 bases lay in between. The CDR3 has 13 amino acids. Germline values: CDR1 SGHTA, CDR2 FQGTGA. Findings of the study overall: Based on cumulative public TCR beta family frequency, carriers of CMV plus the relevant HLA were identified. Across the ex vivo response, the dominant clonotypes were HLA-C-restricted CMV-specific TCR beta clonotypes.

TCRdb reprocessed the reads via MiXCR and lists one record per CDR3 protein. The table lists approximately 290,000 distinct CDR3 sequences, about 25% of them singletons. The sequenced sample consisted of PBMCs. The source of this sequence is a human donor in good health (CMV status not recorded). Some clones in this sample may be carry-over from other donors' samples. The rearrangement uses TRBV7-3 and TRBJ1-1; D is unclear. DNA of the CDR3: TGTGCCAGCAGCTTAACGGTGGGAACTGAAGCTTTCTTT. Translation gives CASSLTVGTEAFF. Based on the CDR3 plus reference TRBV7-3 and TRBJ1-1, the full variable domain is GAGVSQTPSNKVTEKGKYVELRCDPISGHTALYWYRQSLGQGPEFLIYFQGTGAADDSGLPNDRFFAVRPEGSVSTLKIQRTERGDSAVYLCASSLTVGTEAFFGQGTRLTVV.